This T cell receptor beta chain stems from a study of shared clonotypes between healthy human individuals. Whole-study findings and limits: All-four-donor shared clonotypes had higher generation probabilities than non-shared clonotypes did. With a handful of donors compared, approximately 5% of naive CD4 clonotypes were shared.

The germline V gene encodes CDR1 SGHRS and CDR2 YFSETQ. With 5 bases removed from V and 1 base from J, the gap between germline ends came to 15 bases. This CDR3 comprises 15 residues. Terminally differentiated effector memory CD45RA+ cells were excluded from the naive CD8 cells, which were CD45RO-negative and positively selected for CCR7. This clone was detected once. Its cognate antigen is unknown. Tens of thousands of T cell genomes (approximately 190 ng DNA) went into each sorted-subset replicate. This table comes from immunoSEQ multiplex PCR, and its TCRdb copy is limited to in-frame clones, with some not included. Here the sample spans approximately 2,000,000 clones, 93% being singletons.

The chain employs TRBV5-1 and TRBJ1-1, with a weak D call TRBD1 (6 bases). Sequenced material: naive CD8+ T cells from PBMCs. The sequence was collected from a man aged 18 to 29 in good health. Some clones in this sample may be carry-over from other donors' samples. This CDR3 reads CASRSRGGPNTEAFF. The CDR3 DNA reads TGCGCCAGCAGATCACGGGGGGGGCCGAACACTGAAGCTTTCTTT.